Below, 22 T cell receptor beta chains from the same sample are listed, as sequenced in a study of blood T cell repertoires in COVID-19. The data were produced by immunoSEQ multiplex PCR, yet TCRdb's version contains in-frame clones alone and is incomplete. Here the sample spans about 400,000 clones, roughly 87% being singletons. The sequencing sample was made of PBMCs or T cells enriched from blood (not recorded which). The receptors derive from a woman aged 30 to 39 who had recovered from COVID-19.

V is TRBV7-8 and J is TRBJ2-3; D is possibly TRBD2 (5 bases). The CDR3 has 15 residues. V shed 5 bases and J shed 1 base, with 13 bases lying between them. CDR1 SGHVS and CDR2 FQNEAQ come from the germline V gene. CDR3 nucleotides: TGTGCCAGCAGCCCGCGGCTAGCAGGCACAGATACGCAGTATTTT. Amino acid sequence: CASSPRLAGTDTQYF. The full variable domain, rest sourced from reference TRBV7-8 and TRBJ2-3, is GAGVSQSPRYKVAKRGQDVALRCDPISGHVSLFWYQQALGQGPEFLTYFQNEAQLDKSGLPSDRFFAERPEGSVSTLKIQRTQQEDSAVYLCASSPRLAGTDTQYFGPGTRLTVL.

This chain connects TRBV24-1 to TRBJ1-1; D is unresolved. Germline V gene lookup returns CDR1 KGHDR and CDR2 SFDVKD. CDR3 length: 13 amino acids. V shed 3 bases and J shed 11 bases, with 15 bases lying between them. As DNA, the CDR3 is TGTGCCACCAGTGATAAAGACAATGCTCGTGCTTTCTTT. Protein: CATSDKDNARAFF.

The chain joins TRBV19 to TRBJ1-2; D might be TRBD1 (5 bases). V shed 5 bases and J shed 8 bases, with 21 bases lying between them. The germline gives CDR1 LNHDA, CDR2 SQIVND (reference sequence). This CDR3 has 15 amino acids. The CDR3 DNA reads as TGTGCCAGTAGTTCTACGGGGGTCGCGGTCGAGGGCTACACCTTC. This translates into CASSSTGVAVEGYTF.

The rearrangement links TRBV3-1 (or the pseudogene TRBV3-2) to TRBJ2-3; weak D call: TRBD2 (5 bases). V was pared by 8 bases and J by 3 bases, with 12 bases between. This CDR3 comprises 13 residues. CDR1 and CDR2 from the germline V gene are LGHDT and YNNKEL (reference sequence). CDR3 amino acids: CASGWRPTDTQYF. CDR3 bases: TGTGCCAGCGGCTGGAGGCCTACAGATACGCAGTATTTT.

V usage is TRBV18 and J usage is TRBJ2-2, with D unresolved. V shed 3 bases and J shed 5 bases, with 10 bases lying between them. This CDR3 contains 14 residues. The V gene's germline CDR1 is KGHSH and CDR2 LQKENI. The CDR3 loop reads CASSPVTETGELFF. The CDR3 DNA reads TGTGCCAGCTCACCCGTCACAGAAACCGGGGAGCTGTTTTTT.

This clone showed up just a few times. CDR3 residues: CSASAGQGFHQPQHF. CDR3 DNA sequence: TGCAGTGCTAGTGCGGGACAGGGCTTCCATCAGCCCCAGCATTTT. This chain uses TRBV20-1 with TRBJ1-5; 9 nucleotides align to TRBD1. After removal of 3 bases from V and 5 bases from J, the junction contained 8 bases not matched to a gene. The V gene's germline CDR1 is DFQATT and CDR2 SNEGSKA (reference sequence). The CDR3 runs to 15 residues.

CDR3 sequence (DNA): TGCGCCAGCAGCTTGTCGGGGGGGCGTACAGATACGCAGTATTTT. It specifies CASSLSGGRTDTQYF. The rearrangement uses TRBV5-1 and TRBJ2-3; TRBD2 agrees at 8 bases. Germline assignment: CDR1 SGHRS and CDR2 YFSETQ. The CDR3 is 15 residues long. The V gene end was trimmed by 1 base and the J gene end by 3 bases; junction bases not matched to a gene: 4.

The chain is built from TRBV6-5 and TRBJ1-1; 9 bases line up with TRBD1. This CDR3 spans 14 amino acids. J gave up 5 bases and V 2 bases, and 3 bases lay outside the gene matches. Germline CDR1 is MNHEY and CDR2 is SVGAGI. The CDR3 nucleotides are TGTGCCAGCAGTTACGACAGGGGGGGGACTGAAGCTTTCTTT. This codes for CASSYDRGGTEAFF.

This clone was counted many times. The V and J genes are TRBV7-9 and TRBJ1-1; tentative D call: TRBD1 (5 bases). The CDR3 covers 15 residues. Germline V CDR1 and CDR2: SEHNR, FQNEAQ (reference sequence). V was clipped by 1 base and J by 1 base, with 10 bases between them. For the CDR3, the DNA is TGTGCCAGCAGCTTAGAAGGACACTCGAACACTGAAGCTTTCTTT. Translating it yields CASSLEGHSNTEAFF. Combining the CDR3 with reference TRBV7-9 and TRBJ1-1 gives the whole variable domain DTGVSQNPRHKITKRGQNVTFRCDPISEHNRLYWYRQTLGQGPEFLTYFQNEAQLEKSRLLSDRFSAERPKGSFSTLEIQRTEQGDSAMYLCASSLEGHSNTEAFFGQGTRLTVV.

This clone was recorded a few times. The rearrangement joins TRBV5-6 to TRBJ1-2, with 7 bases aligning to TRBD1. The V segment lost 2 bases and the J segment 7 bases; nucleotides outside the gene matches: 5. The CDR3 runs to 13 residues. Germline V gives CDR1 SGHDT, CDR2 YYEEEE. CDR3 nucleotide sequence: TGTGCCAGCAGCTTCGACAGGGTAGGTGGCTACACCTTC. It translates to CASSFDRVGGYTF. Based on the CDR3 plus reference TRBV5-6 and TRBJ1-2, the full variable domain is DAGVTQSPTHLIKTRGQQVTLRCSPKSGHDTVSWYQQALGQGPQFIFQYYEEEERQRGNFPDRFSGHQFPNYSSELNVNALLLGDSALYLCASSFDRVGGYTFGSGTRLTVV.

The count of this clone is one. The chain carries TRBV27 and TRBJ2-1; D remains ambiguous. Trimming took 3 bases from V and 9 from J, leaving 12 bases between them. Looked up from germline, CDR1 is MNHEY and CDR2 is SMNVEV (reference sequence). CDR3 length: 13 residues. The CDR3 DNA is TGTGCCAGCAGTTTGGTTCCTCCCGGTGAGCAGTTCTTC. It specifies CASSLVPPGEQFF.

The chain has TRBV20-1 and TRBJ1-6, with a possible D match to TRBD1 (5 bases). The CDR3 contains 14 residues. Trimming left V 3 bases short and J 9 bases short, with 15 bases between. Per the germline V gene, CDR1 is DFQATT and CDR2 is SNEGSKA (reference sequence). The CDR3 coding sequence is TGCAGTGCTAGTGACGGGGGTAATCTTTCACCCCTCCACTTT. This sequence encodes CSASDGGNLSPLHF.

The chain links TRBV28 to TRBJ1-3; 9 nucleotides line up with TRBD1. V was pared by 2 bases and J by 3 bases, with 8 bases of the junction left unmatched. The germline V gene encodes CDR1 MDHEN and CDR2 SYDVKM. CDR3 size: 17 residues. Written as DNA, the CDR3 is TGTGCCAGCAGTTTAGGGGGTGCGGGACAGGGTGGAAACACCATATATTTT. The encoded protein is CASSLGGAGQGGNTIYF.

This chain uses TRBV5-8 with TRBJ2-2; D might be TRBD2 (6 bases). Trimming left V 9 bases short and J 4 bases short, with 16 bases between. The CDR3 contains 14 residues. Germline-derived CDR1 and CDR2 are SGHTS and YDEGEE. The chain's CDR3 is CAISEGPGTGELFF. For the CDR3, the DNA is TGTGCCATATCGGAGGGTCCAGGCACCGGGGAGCTGTTTTTT.

This clone came up many times. This chain links TRBV7-8 with TRBJ1-1; possibly TRBD1 for D (5 bases). The germline V gene encodes CDR1 SGHVS and CDR2 FQNEAQ. The length of the CDR3 is 15 residues. V lost 6 bases and J lost 1, with 15 bases in between. The chain's CDR3 is CASSPPGTGNTEAFF. CDR3 DNA: TGTGCCAGCAGTCCACCCGGGACTGGGAACACTGAAGCTTTCTTT.

In its sample, this clone was seen once. The chain recombines TRBV27 with TRBJ2-2; TRBD1 aligns across 9 bases. In germline, CDR1 is MNHEY, CDR2 SMNVEV (reference sequence). V was pared by 6 bases and J by 5 bases, with 7 bases of the junction left unmatched. This CDR3 has 15 residues. The CDR3 DNA follows: TGTGCCAGCAGCCCCGACAGGGGGGATACCGGGGAGCTGTTTTTT. It encodes CASSPDRGDTGELFF.

The CDR3 here is CASSLGIKTSGGQETQYF. CDR3 coding DNA: TGTGCCAGCAGCCTTGGAATCAAGACTAGCGGGGGGCAAGAGACCCAGTACTTC. V gene TRBV3-1 (or the pseudogene TRBV3-2) combines with J gene TRBJ2-5; 13 bases agree with TRBD2. The CDR3 extends over 18 amino acids. Germline lookup yields CDR1 LGHDT and CDR2 YNNKEL (reference sequence). J was trimmed by 2 bases and V by 4 bases; bases with no gene match: 10.

The genes are TRBV7-2 and TRBJ1-2, with 8 nucleotides matching TRBD1. Trimming cost V 1 base and J 3 bases; bases outside gene matches: 4. The CDR3 covers 15 residues. Germline CDR1 and CDR2: SGHTA and FQGNSA. In DNA form, the CDR3 reads TGTGCCAGCAGCTTAGTGGTGACAGGGGACTATGGCTACACCTTC. It is translated as CASSLVVTGDYGYTF.

The V and J genes are TRBV5-1 and TRBJ1-1, with 7 bases matching TRBD1. CDR1 SGHRS and CDR2 YFSETQ come from the germline V gene. V lost 7 bases to trimming and J lost 0 bases; unmatched junction nucleotides: 6. The CDR3 length is 14 residues. The CDR3 region is CASRDSGLNTEAFF. The CDR3 nucleotides are TGCGCCAGCCGGGACAGCGGGTTGAACACTGAAGCTTTCTTT.

J is TRBJ1-3 and V is TRBV3-1 (or the pseudogene TRBV3-2); D is perhaps TRBD1 (6 bases). In germline, CDR1 is LGHDT, CDR2 YNNKEL (reference sequence). The CDR3 sequence is 15 residues long. The germline V and J ends were trimmed by 3 bases and 2 bases, with 11 bases remaining between them. The CDR3 bases are TGTGCCAGCAGCCAGAAACAGGGACCTGGAAACACCATATATTTT. This encodes CASSQKQGPGNTIYF.

The rearrangement links TRBV7-3 to TRBJ1-1; no clear D. Germline lookup yields CDR1 SGHTA and CDR2 FQGTGA. V lost 5 bases, J lost 3 bases, and 10 bases lay in between. The CDR3 runs to 13 residues. The chain's CDR3 is CASSASEDTEAFF. As DNA, the CDR3 is TGTGCCAGCAGCGCTTCAGAGGACACTGAAGCTTTCTTT.

The V and J genes are TRBV11-2 and TRBJ1-4; the match to TRBD1 covers 8 bases. The CDR3 totals 16 residues. In germline, CDR1 is SGHAT, CDR2 FQNNGV. V shed 0 bases and J 3 bases; nucleotides not matched to a gene: 3. CDR3 sequence (DNA): TGTGCCAGCAGCTTAGACCGGACAGGGCCTAATGAAAAACTGTTTTTT. The encoded protein is CASSLDRTGPNEKLFF.